This entry features one T cell receptor beta chain sequence. Clones were read by immunoSEQ multiplex PCR, and TCRdb kept only the in-frame ones, dropping some. The table includes 200,000 to 300,000 clones, roughly 84% detected once. The data were taken from a study of Tregs in tolerant kidney transplant recipients. The CDR3 has 14 amino acids. Per the germline V gene, CDR1 is SGHRS and CDR2 is YFSETQ. The V and J ends lost 0 bases and 4 bases respectively, with 10 bases between them. Thawed PBMCs were FACS-sorted into unstimulated CD4+CD25+CD127- regulatory T cells, CD4+CD25- non-regulatory cells, CD4 and CD8 cells.

The sample consisted of CD4+ T cells from blood. This TCR derives from a human donor in good health. The V and J genes are TRBV5-1 and TRBJ2-5, with a weak D call TRBD2 (5 bases). The DNA for the CDR3 is TGCGCCAGCAGCTTGGTGGTAGGGAGAGAGACCCAGTACTTC. Encoded protein: CASSLVVGRETQYF.